The clone carrying this T cell receptor beta chain came up once. Sequencing used immunoSEQ multiplex PCR; TCRdb keeps in-frame clones, though not all of them. The sample shows some 120,000 clones, approximately 84% of them seen only once. These data originate in a study of blood T cell repertoires in COVID-19. The CDR3 covers 15 residues. From germline, CDR1 is SGHRS and CDR2 YFSETQ. The junction had 6 bases not matched to a gene; V was cut back by 3 bases and J by 5 bases. The rearrangement uses TRBV5-1 and TRBJ2-2, with 8 bases identical to TRBD1. Sequenced material: peripheral blood. This clonotype was obtained from a man in his sixties or seventies with acute or convalescent COVID-19. CDR3 DNA sequence: TGCGCCAGCAGCTCACATACAGGGGGAACCGGGGAGCTGTTTTTT. Amino acids: CASSSHTGGTGELFF.